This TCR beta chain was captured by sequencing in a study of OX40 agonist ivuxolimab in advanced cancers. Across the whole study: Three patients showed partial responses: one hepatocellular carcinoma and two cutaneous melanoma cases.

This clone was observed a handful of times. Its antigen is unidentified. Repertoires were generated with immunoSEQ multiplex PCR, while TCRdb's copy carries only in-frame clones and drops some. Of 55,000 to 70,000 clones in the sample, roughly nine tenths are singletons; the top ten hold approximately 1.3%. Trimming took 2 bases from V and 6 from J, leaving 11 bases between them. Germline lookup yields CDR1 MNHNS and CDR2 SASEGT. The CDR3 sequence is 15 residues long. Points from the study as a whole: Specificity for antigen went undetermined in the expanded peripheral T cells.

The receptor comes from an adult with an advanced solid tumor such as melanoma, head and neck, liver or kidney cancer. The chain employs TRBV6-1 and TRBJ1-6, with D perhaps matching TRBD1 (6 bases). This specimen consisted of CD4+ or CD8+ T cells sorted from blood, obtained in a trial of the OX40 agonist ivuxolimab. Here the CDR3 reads CASSENRASNSPLHF. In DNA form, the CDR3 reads TGTGCCAGCAGTGAAAACAGGGCGAGTAATTCACCCCTCCACTTT.